Sequencing of this T cell receptor beta chain was carried out in a study of human T cells and chemical hapten exposure. Time point of the sample: pre-sensitization, week 0. Treatment of the sample: therapeutic diphenylcyclopropenone sensitization with weekly scalp DPC. Per germline, CDR1 SQVTM and CDR2 ANQGSEA. Trimming took 5 bases from V and 3 from J, leaving 14 bases between them. The CDR3 is made up of 13 amino acids. This clonotype was found a few times. Using its own MiXCR run on the RACE reads, TCRdb lists one record per CDR3 protein. The table lists around 300,000 distinct CDR3 sequences, 4.5% to 5.5% of them singletons, with over 6.5% in the top ten.

This TCR was recovered from a woman aged 18 to 35 with alopecia areata. Some clones in this sample may be carry-over from other donors' samples. The sample consisted of whole blood, taken in connection with sensitization to the hapten diphenylcyclopropenone (DPC). This chain uses TRBV29-1 with TRBJ2-7; a weak D match, TRBD2 (6 bases). This CDR3 is CSVRRGDYYEQYF. The CDR3 DNA reads as TGCAGCGTTCGGCGGGGTGATTACTACGAGCAGTACTTC.